The 22 T cell receptor beta chains listed next were all sequenced from one sample in a study of T cell changes during pregnancy in multiple sclerosis. Only in-frame clones appear in the TCRdb table, and some are missing; sequencing was by immunoSEQ multiplex PCR. The sample lists 60,000 or so clones; roughly 93% were seen once. The specimen was CD4+ T cells from peripheral blood mononuclear cells, collected before pregnancy. The origin of the receptors is a female donor with multiple sclerosis, enrolled in a pregnancy study.

The genes are TRBV6-5 and TRBJ2-7; 8 bases map to TRBD1. This CDR3 comprises 15 residues. Germline-derived CDR1 and CDR2 are MNHEY and SVGAGI. V shed 6 bases, J shed 1 base, and the junction held 8 bases outside the gene matches. The CDR3 DNA sequence: TGTGCCAGCAGCTCCGGCGGACAGGGATCCTACGAGCAGTACTTC. Its translation is CASSSGGQGSYEQYF.

V is TRBV10-2 and J is TRBJ2-3, with 7 bases fitting TRBD2. J lost 0 bases, V lost 6 bases, and 3 bases had no gene match. From germline, CDR1 is WSHSY and CDR2 SAAADI. The CDR3 is made up of 14 amino acids. CDR3 DNA: TGCGCCAGCAGACCTAGCGGAAGCACAGATACGCAGTATTTT. Protein: CASRPSGSTDTQYF.

This clone was detected once. V usage is TRBV7-2 and J usage is TRBJ2-7, with D possibly being TRBD2 (6 bases). Trimming pared 5 bases from V and 6 bases from J, leaving 17 bases between. This CDR3 spans 14 amino acids. CDR1 is SGHTA and CDR2 is FQGNSA in the germline V gene. The CDR3 is CASSLRDRGSEQYF. The CDR3 nucleotides read TGTGCCAGCAGCCTCCGGGACCGGGGGTCCGAGCAGTACTTC.

The rearrangement joins TRBV5-1 to TRBJ1-2; a possible D gene is TRBD1 (5 bases). V lost 1 base to trimming and J lost 4 bases, with 11 bases between them. From germline, CDR1 is SGHRS and CDR2 YFSETQ. The CDR3 spans 14 residues. This chain's CDR3 is CASSLFDSTYGYTF. For the CDR3, the DNA is TGCGCCAGCAGCTTGTTCGACAGCACCTATGGCTACACCTTC.

In DNA form, the CDR3 reads TGTGCCAGCAGTTACACTAGGGACAGGGTGAACTCACCCCTCCACTTT. Its translation is CASSYTRDRVNSPLHF. The chain is built from TRBV6-5 and TRBJ1-6, with TRBD1 matching 9 bases. Germline CDR1 reads MNHEY; CDR2 reads SVGAGI. CDR3 length: 16 residues. The V segment lost 2 bases and the J segment 10 bases; nucleotides outside the gene matches: 9.

The V and J genes are TRBV5-1 and TRBJ2-3, with D tentatively TRBD1 (6 bases). CDR1 and CDR2 (germline): SGHRS, YFSETQ. V dropped 7 bases and J dropped 5 bases, with 20 bases sitting between them. There are 15 residues in the CDR3. CDR3 bases: TGCGCCAGCCACAGAGGGGGAGAGGGGTTAGATACGCAGTATTTT. Amino acids: CASHRGGEGLDTQYF.

The chain has TRBV21-1 and TRBJ1-1; the D segment call TRBD1 is taken from the table without a DNA check. TRBV21-1 constitutes a pseudogene. The CDR3 is 15 residues long. This CDR3 is CASSKDRQGNTEAFF. Here the CDR3 DNA reads TGTGCCAGCAGCAAAGATCGGCAGGGGAACACTGAAGCTTTCTTT.

This chain links TRBV27 with TRBJ1-3; no clear D. Between the trimmed V and J ends, which lost 3 bases and 0 bases, there was a span of 6 bases. There are 14 residues in the CDR3. Germline loops: CDR1 MNHEY, CDR2 SMNVEV (reference sequence). CDR3 sequence: CASSFSVSGNTIYF. For the CDR3, the DNA is TGTGCCAGCAGTTTTTCGGTCTCTGGAAACACCATATATTTT.

The gene calls are TRBV28 and TRBJ2-7, with 14 bases that match TRBD2. Trimming at V came to 3 bases and at J to 3 bases, leaving 7 bases not matched to a gene. Germline-derived CDR1 and CDR2 are MDHEN and SYDVKM. This CDR3 contains 17 residues. The CDR3 loop is CASSFRTSGRLDYEQYF. The CDR3 DNA is TGTGCCAGCAGTTTTCGGACTAGCGGGAGGCTAGACTACGAGCAGTACTTC.

The chain combines TRBV10-2 with TRBJ1-1; TRBD1 agrees at 7 bases. This CDR3 has 14 amino acids. V lost 6 bases and J lost 1; bases outside the gene matches: 5. The germline gives CDR1 WSHSY, CDR2 SAAADI. The CDR3 DNA is TGCGCCAGCAGGGCCGGGACAGCGAACACTGAAGCTTTCTTT. Translating it yields CASRAGTANTEAFF.

This clone was recorded only once. The chain employs TRBV6-5 and TRBJ2-1; tentatively, D is TRBD2 (5 bases). The CDR3 has 16 residues. CDR1 and CDR2 (germline): MNHEY, SVGAGI. The ends were cut back, 0 bases at V and 0 bases at J, with 9 bases in the middle. DNA for the CDR3: TGTGCCAGCAGTTACTCCGCGGGCAGCTCCTACAATGAGCAGTTCTTC. Translating gives CASSYSAGSSYNEQFF.

The chain combines TRBV29-1 with TRBJ2-1; tentative D call: TRBD2 (6 bases). Germline CDR1 reads SQVTM; CDR2 reads ANQGSEA. The V end lost 5 bases, the J end lost 9 bases, and 11 bases lay between the germline ends. CDR3 length: 11 residues. The chain's CDR3 is CSVLGGAEQFF. The CDR3 DNA sequence: TGCAGCGTTCTCGGAGGGGCTGAGCAGTTCTTC.

In its sample, this clone was seen a few times. The V and J genes are TRBV29-1 and TRBJ2-5; D might be TRBD2 (5 bases). The CDR3 contains 12 residues. V gave up 3 bases and J gave up 5 bases, with 10 bases separating them. Germline V gene lookup returns CDR1 SQVTM and CDR2 ANQGSEA. The DNA of the CDR3 is TGCAGCGTTGATCGGGGTACGGAGACCCAGTACTTC. Translation: CSVDRGTETQYF.

The chain combines TRBV28 with TRBJ2-6; no reliable D call. The CDR3 length is 16 residues. Germline V gene sequence: CDR1 MDHEN, CDR2 SYDVKM. The V end lost 3 bases, the J end lost 0 bases, and 9 bases lay between the germline ends. The CDR3 sequence: CASSLGSFSGANVLTF. Written as DNA, the CDR3 is TGTGCCAGCAGTTTGGGCAGTTTCTCTGGGGCCAACGTCCTGACTTTC.

The chain employs TRBV28 and TRBJ2-7; TRBD2 aligns across 10 bases. This CDR3 has 14 residues. V lost 6 bases to trimming and J lost 5 bases; unmatched junction nucleotides: 7. Germline V lookup: CDR1 MDHEN, CDR2 SYDVKM. The CDR3 DNA reads as TGTGCCAGCAGGAGCGGGAGGGCAGGGAACGAGCAGTACTTC. Residues: CASRSGRAGNEQYF.

The V gene is TRBV7-2, the J gene TRBJ1-4; tentatively, D is TRBD1 (5 bases). V lost 2 bases and J 4 bases, leaving 11 bases between the germline ends. Germline V gives CDR1 SGHTA, CDR2 FQGNSA. The CDR3 spans 15 residues. The CDR3 bases are TGTGCCAGCAGCTTATGGGGGGGAAATAATGAAAAACTGTTTTTT. Its translation: CASSLWGGNNEKLFF.

This clone was recorded once. The genes are TRBV11-1 and TRBJ2-1; 10 bases line up with TRBD1. The CDR3 is 17 amino acids. CDR1 is SGHAT, CDR2 FQDESV, per germline (reference sequence). The V and J ends lost 5 bases and 1 base, in that order; junction bases with no gene match: 8. In nucleotides, the CDR3 is TGTGCCAGCAGCCCTAAGGGACAGGGGAGATCCTACAATGAGCAGTTCTTC. Translated: CASSPKGQGRSYNEQFF.

The J gene is TRBJ2-4, the V gene TRBV7-9, with TRBD2 matching 14 bases. The V gene end was trimmed by 1 base and the J gene end by 9 bases; junction bases not matched to a gene: 5. There are 16 residues in the CDR3. Germline V gene data show CDR1 as SEHNR and CDR2 as FQNEAQ (reference sequence). This CDR3 reads CASSLDLTSGRVIQYF. The CDR3 DNA is TGTGCCAGCAGCTTAGATCTGACTAGCGGGAGGGTCATTCAGTACTTC.

This sequence joins TRBV29-1 and TRBJ2-1, with 13 bases lining up with TRBD2. From germline, CDR1 is SQVTM and CDR2 ANQGSEA. J lost 7 bases, V lost 4 bases, and 7 bases had no gene match. There are 15 residues in the CDR3. CDR3 residues: CSVGVGTSGANEQFF. CDR3 bases: TGCAGCGTTGGGGTTGGGACTAGCGGGGCAAATGAGCAGTTCTTC.

V gene TRBV23-1 combines with J gene TRBJ2-1; the match to TRBD2 covers 10 bases. TRBV23-1 is an ORF for which the function is uncertain. The CDR3 covers 21 residues. The J segment lost 6 bases and the V segment lost 0 bases, leaving 20 bases of the junction unmatched. The CDR3 region has the DNA TGCGCCAGCAGTCAATCGAACTACTATACTAGCGGGACCCCGTGGTTCAATGAGCAGTTCTTC. It encodes CASSQSNYYTSGTPWFNEQFF.

The chain is built from TRBV27 and TRBJ1-2; D is unresolved. In germline, CDR1 is MNHEY, CDR2 SMNVEV (reference sequence). V lost 1 base to trimming and J lost 4 bases, with 19 bases between them. This CDR3 contains 17 residues. CDR3 DNA sequence: TGTGCCAGCAGTTTATTCTTTAGCGCCTCAGGCGGCTATGGCTACACCTTC. Its translation: CASSLFFSASGGYGYTF.

This chain joins TRBV7-6 and TRBJ2-1, with D maybe TRBD1 (6 bases). The germline gives CDR1 SGHVS, CDR2 FNYEAQ. The germline V and J ends were trimmed by 5 bases and 8 bases, with 22 bases remaining between them. The CDR3 has 16 residues. In DNA form, the CDR3 reads TGTGCCAGCAGCCACCTCACAGGGATGAGTACGGATGAGCAGTTCTTC. Translation gives CASSHLTGMSTDEQFF. Full variable domain (rest looked up from reference TRBV7-6 and TRBJ2-1): GAGVSQSPRYKVTKRGQDVALRCDPISGHVSLYWYRQALGQGPEFLTYFNYEAQQDKSGLPNDRFSAERPEGSISTLTIQRTEQRDSAMYRCASSHLTGMSTDEQFFGPGTRLTVL.